The rows below give T cell receptor beta chains drawn from one sample of a study of regulatory T cells in long-lasting Graves disease. In TCRdb, the multiplex PCR reads were re-called with MiXCR into one record per CDR3 protein. The data hold roughly 420,000 distinct CDR3 sequences, with 11% to 15% observed a single time. This sample was shared with a second study, whose subject was T cells in Graves' hyperthyroidism and ophthalmopathy.

Sequenced here: peripheral blood mononuclear cells (PBMCs), sampled at new diagnosis, from a patient treated with antithyroid drugs. The receptor source for this set is a woman aged 45-59 years with Graves disease. Both conserved end residues are part of each CDR3. The D gene is left open where the match is weak. Not every row has a clone size; where given, it reads once, few, many or a size class.

V: TRBV5-6; D: TRBD2; J: TRBJ2-1; size: NA; CDR3: CASSSWRLAGSRAYNEQFF; DNA: TGTGCCAGCAGCTCCTGGCGACTAGCGGGATCACGAGCCTACAATGAGCAGTTCTTC
V: TRBV28; D: TRBD1; J: TRBJ1-5; size: few; CDR3: CASRWTGGRNQPQHF; DNA: TGTGCCAGCAGATGGACAGGGGGCCGGAATCAGCCCCAGCATTTT
V: TRBV6-1; D: TRBD1; J: TRBJ2-7; size: many; CDR3: CASSIRDRAYEQYF; DNA: TGTGCCAGCAGCATCCGGGACAGGGCCTACGAGCAGTACTTC
V: TRBV3-1; D: NA; J: TRBJ1-5; size: NA; CDR3: CTSSPYRDNQPQHF; DNA: TGTACCAGCTCCCCATACCGGGACAATCAGCCCCAGCATTTT
V: TRBV7-6; D: TRBD1; J: TRBJ2-5; size: few; CDR3: CASSLGQGSVVRHF; DNA: TGTGCCAGCAGCCTGGGACAGGGGTCCGTAGTCCGACACTTC
V: TRBV5-5; D: NA; J: TRBJ1-1; size: many; CDR3: CASSLWENTEAFF; DNA: TGTGCCAGCAGCTTGTGGGAGAACACTGAAGCTTTCTTT
V: TRBV2; D: TRBD1; J: TRBJ2-7; size: many; CDR3: CASGGTGGSYEQYF; DNA: TGTGCCAGCGGGGGGACAGGGGGGTCTTACGAGCAGTACTTC
V: TRBV29-1; D: TRBD2; J: TRBJ2-1; size: many; CDR3: CSVAPRLAYKTRDEQFF; DNA: TGCAGCGTTGCCCCCCGACTAGCGTACAAAACTCGGGATGAGCAGTTCTTC
V: TRBV5-1; D: TRBD2; J: TRBJ2-7; size: many; CDR3: CASSFGGRAYEQYF; DNA: TGTGCCAGCAGTTTCGGCGGGAGGGCCTACGAGCAGTACTTC
V: TRBV7-9; D: NA; J: TRBJ1-1; size: many; CDR3: CASSFQGRDTEAFF; DNA: TGTGCCAGCAGCTTTCAGGGGCGAGACACTGAAGCTTTCTTT
V: TRBV25-1; D: TRBD2; J: TRBJ2-7; size: NA; CDR3: CASSELGGIEQYF; DNA: TGTGCCAGCAGTGAATTGGGGGGGATCGAGCAGTACTTC
V: TRBV11-2; D: TRBD1; J: TRBJ2-7; size: once; CDR3: CASSPAGTGGTYEQYF; DNA: TGTGCCAGCAGCCCGGCCGGGACAGGGGGCACCTACGAGCAGTACTTC
V: TRBV19; D: TRBD2; J: TRBJ2-1; size: many; CDR3: CASSTLAGDMNEQFF; DNA: TGTGCCAGTAGTACTCTAGCGGGAGATATGAATGAGCAGTTCTTC
V: TRBV7-6; D: NA; J: TRBJ2-2; size: many; CDR3: CASSLAGQKNTGELFF; DNA: TGTGCCAGCAGCTTAGCTGGGCAGAAGAACACCGGGGAGCTGTTTTTT
V: TRBV19; D: NA; J: TRBJ2-1; size: few; CDR3: CASSIGSLVGEQFF; DNA: TGTGCCAGTAGTATCGGGTCGTTAGTTGGTGAGCAGTTCTTC
V: TRBV7-9; D: TRBD1; J: TRBJ1-2; size: many; CDR3: CASSPGQGFYGYTF; DNA: TGTGCCAGCAGCCCTGGACAGGGCTTCTATGGCTACACCTTC
V: TRBV28; D: TRBD1; J: TRBJ1-4; size: few; CDR3: CASSSGQGQGEKLFF; DNA: TGTGCCAGCAGTTCCGGACAGGGGCAGGGTGAAAAACTGTTTTTT
V: TRBV19; D: TRBD1; J: TRBJ1-1; size: many; CDR3: CASSTSGQGDTEAFF; DNA: TGTGCCAGTAGTACTTCGGGACAGGGAGACACTGAAGCTTTCTTT
V: TRBV5-4; D: TRBD1; J: TRBJ2-1; size: NA; CDR3: CASSQDRGLLDEQFF; DNA: TGTGCCAGCAGTCAGGACAGGGGGCTCTTGGATGAGCAGTTCTTC
V: TRBV20-1; D: NA; J: TRBJ1-6; size: few; CDR3: CSATSNSPLHF; DNA: TGCAGTGCTACCTCAAATTCACCCCTCCACTTT
V: TRBV4-1; D: NA; J: TRBJ1-1; size: many; CDR3: CASSQFRNTEAFF; DNA: TGCGCCAGCAGCCAATTTAGGAACACTGAAGCTTTCTTT
V: TRBV3-1; D: TRBD1; J: TRBJ2-7; size: NA; CDR3: CASSLQQGSEQYF; DNA: TGTGCCAGCAGCCTACAACAGGGGTCCGAGCAGTACTTC
V: TRBV7-9; D: NA; J: TRBJ2-1; size: many; CDR3: CASSLVGSSYNEQFF; DNA: TGTGCCAGCAGCCTTGTAGGGAGCTCCTACAATGAGCAGTTCTTC
V: TRBV9; D: NA; J: TRBJ2-3; size: many; CDR3: CASSPQVSTDTQYF; DNA: TGTGCCAGCAGCCCACAGGTTTCCACAGATACGCAGTATTTT
V: TRBV3-1; D: NA; J: TRBJ2-2; size: many; CDR3: CASRRDFHGELFF; DNA: TGTGCCAGCAGGCGAGACTTTCACGGGGAGCTGTTTTTT
V: TRBV20-1; D: TRBD2; J: TRBJ2-7; size: many; CDR3: CSAPGLAGVPEQYF; DNA: TGCAGTGCTCCTGGACTAGCGGGAGTCCCCGAGCAGTACTTC
V: TRBV2; D: NA; J: TRBJ2-7; size: many; CDR3: CASSVPARSLGSYEQYF; DNA: TGTGCCAGCAGTGTACCCGCCAGAAGCTTGGGGTCCTACGAGCAGTACTTC
V: TRBV4-2; D: TRBD2; J: TRBJ2-7; size: NA; CDR3: CASSQDPGGRSEQYF; DNA: TGTGCCAGCAGCCAAGATCCGGGCGGGAGAAGTGAGCAGTACTTC
V: TRBV20-1; D: NA; J: TRBJ2-7; size: many; CDR3: CSARDLGEQYF; DNA: TGCAGTGCTAGGGACCTAGGGGAGCAGTACTTC
V: TRBV12-3/TRBV12-4; D: TRBD1; J: TRBJ1-1; size: NA; CDR3: CASTGGRGDTEAFF; DNA: TGTGCCAGCACCGGGGGCAGGGGGGACACTGAAGCTTTCTTT
V: TRBV9; D: NA; J: TRBJ1-3; size: NA; CDR3: CASSRTIYF; DNA: TGTGCCAGCAGCCGCACCATATATTTT
V: TRBV7-3; D: NA; J: TRBJ2-5; size: many; CDR3: CASSVGTGPQAETQYF; DNA: TGTGCCAGCAGCGTAGGAACAGGGCCCCAAGCAGAGACCCAGTACTTC
V: TRBV27; D: NA; J: TRBJ2-1; size: NA; CDR3: CASRPSLYNEQFF; DNA: TGTGCCAGCAGGCCTAGCCTCTACAATGAGCAGTTCTTC
V: TRBV9; D: NA; J: TRBJ1-3; size: few; CDR3: CASSALGTLAGNTIYF; DNA: TGTGCCAGCAGCGCCCTAGGGACTTTGGCGGGAAACACCATATATTTT
V: TRBV3-1; D: TRBD2; J: TRBJ2-1; size: few; CDR3: CASSQDPVLAGSSYNEQFF; DNA: TGTGCCAGCAGCCAAGATCCGGTTCTAGCGGGTAGCTCCTACAATGAGCAGTTCTTC
V: TRBV19; D: NA; J: TRBJ2-7; size: NA; CDR3: CASSIKGPPLTYEQYF; DNA: TGTGCCAGTAGTATTAAAGGACCTCCCTTAACCTACGAGCAGTACTTC
V: TRBV5-1; D: NA; J: TRBJ2-1; size: NA; CDR3: CASSLRPNYLVSEQFF; DNA: TGCGCCAGCAGCTTACGGCCAAATTACTTAGTTAGTGAGCAGTTCTTC
V: TRBV27; D: TRBD1; J: TRBJ1-5; size: once; CDR3: CASSLLSGGNQPQHF; DNA: TGTGCCAGCAGTTTACTATCAGGGGGGAATCAGCCCCAGCATTTT
V: TRBV27; D: NA; J: TRBJ2-5; size: many; CDR3: CASSLRPDPYQETQYF; DNA: TGTGCCAGCAGTTTGCGGCCGGACCCGTACCAAGAGACCCAGTACTTC
V: TRBV6-1; D: NA; J: TRBJ2-3; size: NA; CDR3: CASTPAETTDTQYF; DNA: TGTGCCAGCACTCCAGCGGAGACTACAGATACGCAGTATTTT
V: TRBV9; D: TRBD1; J: TRBJ2-7; size: many; CDR3: CASSPGGQGTSYEQYF; DNA: TGTGCCAGCAGCCCCGGAGGACAGGGAACTTCCTACGAGCAGTACTTC
V: TRBV2; D: TRBD1; J: TRBJ2-3; size: many; CDR3: CASTGTASTQYF; DNA: TGTGCCAGCACTGGGACAGCCAGTACGCAGTATTTT
V: TRBV2; D: NA; J: TRBJ2-1; size: many; CDR3: CASSNWPFLLRVGSYNEQFF; DNA: TGTGCCAGCAGTAACTGGCCCTTTCTCCTCCGAGTGGGGTCCTACAATGAGCAGTTCTTC
V: TRBV5-1; D: NA; J: TRBJ2-5; size: NA; CDR3: CASSPRGNGETQYF; DNA: TGCGCCAGCAGCCCGCGTGGGAATGGGGAGACCCAGTACTTC
V: TRBV18; D: NA; J: TRBJ1-2; size: NA; CDR3: CASSQRSVGGYTF; DNA: TGTGCCAGCTCACAAAGGTCCGTCGGTGGCTACACCTTC
V: TRBV12-3/TRBV12-4; D: TRBD1; J: TRBJ1-1; size: many; CDR3: CASSLWAGGTEAFF; DNA: TGTGCCAGCAGTTTATGGGCAGGGGGGACTGAAGCTTTCTTT
V: TRBV3-1; D: TRBD2; J: TRBJ2-7; size: many; CDR3: CASSHALAGGPYEQYF; DNA: TGTGCCAGCAGCCATGCGCTAGCGGGAGGGCCCTACGAGCAGTACTTC
V: TRBV20-1; D: NA; J: TRBJ2-1; size: few; CDR3: CSAISDSYNEQFF; DNA: TGCAGTGCTATTAGCGACTCCTACAATGAGCAGTTCTTC
V: TRBV5-1; D: NA; J: TRBJ2-7; size: few; CDR3: CASSLAGQNSYEQYF; DNA: TGCGCCAGCAGCTTGGCGGGACAAAACTCCTACGAGCAGTACTTC
V: TRBV13; D: NA; J: TRBJ1-5; size: many; CDR3: CASSFGGDSNQPQHF; DNA: TGTGCCAGCAGCTTCGGAGGGGATAGCAATCAGCCCCAGCATTTT
V: TRBV20-1; D: TRBD1; J: TRBJ2-4; size: NA; CDR3: CSAGLRGLVAKNIQYF; DNA: TGCAGTGCGGGACTCAGGGGGCTTGTGGCCAAAAACATTCAGTACTTC